Reported below is one T cell receptor (beta chain). The data are from a study of cytomegalovirus exposure and HLA in healthy donors. Trimming cost V 5 bases and J 2 bases, with 13 bases left between them. The CDR3 consists of 15 residues. Germline V gives CDR1 SGHTA, CDR2 FQGNSA. Assay: immunoSEQ multiplex PCR; the TCRdb copy retains only in-frame clones and omits some. The top ten clones hold roughly 9.3% of a sample with 150,000 or so clones, roughly nine tenths of them seen once. The clonotype comes from a woman between 18 and 29 years old in good health and CMV-seropositive. The V and J genes are TRBV7-2 and TRBJ1-3; D gene unclear. The sequencing sample was made of PBMCs. The CDR3 is CASSPRHSPGNTIYF. The CDR3 DNA reads as TGTGCCAGCAGCCCAAGACATTCCCCTGGAAACACCATATATTTT.